This T cell receptor (beta chain) was captured in a study of Ad26.COV2.S vaccination and SARS-CoV-2 variants. Study-level results: Spike-specific TCR breadth was greater after Ad26.COV2.S than placebo.

Germline values: CDR1 SGHVS, CDR2 FQNEAQ. Trimming left V 2 bases short and J 7 bases short, with 14 bases between. The CDR3 loop spans 14 amino acids. Treatment noted: 19 received Ad26.COV2.S at low or high dose, single or two shots; about 5 received placebo; per-sample allocation not given. Sampling was done on day 63 after the first vaccine or placebo injection. In Boston, the donor was an adult between 18-55 years of age. The shot given was an Ad26 vector that makes Wuhan-strain SARS-CoV-2 spike. With regard to this clone: What it binds is unknown.

Clones were read by immunoSEQ multiplex PCR, and TCRdb kept only the in-frame ones, dropping some. Of approximately 300,000 clones listed, 86% are singletons. The TCR comes from a person between 18 and 65 years old who received the Ad26.COV2.S COVID-19 vaccine or a placebo. Material: peripheral blood, obtained in a trial of Ad26.COV2.S vaccine versus placebo. The chain is built from TRBV7-8 and TRBJ1-1, with a tentative D call TRBD1 (6 bases). The CDR3 loop reads CASSLTGGHGEAFF. Here the CDR3 DNA reads TGTGCCAGCAGCTTAACGGGGGGCCACGGTGAAGCTTTCTTT.